This T cell receptor beta chain was obtained from a study of CD8 T cells in Susac syndrome. In blood CD8+ and CD4+ T cells, TCR beta underwent sequencing. The multiple sclerosis controls were treatment-naive patients affected by stable or active relapsing-remitting disease. Isolation of CD8+ and CD4+ T cells was performed negatively, whereas enrichment of TEMRA cells was done by FACS. Germline V gives CDR1 SQVTM, CDR2 ANQGSEA. The CDR3 has 15 residues. Trimming took off 3 bases at V and 6 bases at J, with 20 bases between the two ends. RNA totalling about 0.45 to 1 ug underwent reverse transcription with random hexamers. An immunoSEQ multiplex PCR generated amplified TCR beta CDR3 products spanning 54 Vbeta and 13 Jbeta. TCRdb recomputed calls from the immunoSEQ multiplex PCR reads with MiXCR, one row per CDR3 protein. The sample has around 170,000 distinct CDR3 sequences; 90% to 95% are singletons.

The genes are TRBV29-1 and TRBJ1-2, with D perhaps TRBD1 (5 bases). Material for sequencing was CD8+ T cells from PBMCs. This receptor was taken from a human donor with multiple sclerosis. Here the CDR3 reads CSVDLPSGQLNGYTF. The CDR3, as DNA: TGCAGCGTTGACCTTCCTTCGGGGCAGCTGAATGGCTACACCTTC.